These T cell receptor beta chains were read from a single sample in a study of shared T cell receptors in the human thymus. Libraries were prepared by immunoSEQ multiplex PCR; TCRdb keeps only in-frame clonotypes and omits some of them. The profile covers 55,000 to 80,000 clones, with about 95% appearing a single time and around 0.033% taken by the ten largest. What was sequenced was thymocytes. These receptors were obtained from a human donor. Both conserved end residues are part of each CDR3. Each record gives: D gene, J gene, clone size, V gene, CDR3 DNA, CDR3 protein. A D gene is named only where the DNA matches it firmly. Clone size appears in some rows only: once, few, many, or a class for an expanded clone.

d_call: TRBD2
j_call: TRBJ2-1
clone_size: -
v_call: TRBV15
cdr3_nt: TGTGCCACCAGCACAGGACTAGCGGGCGACAATGAGCAGTTCTTC
cdr3_aa: CATSTGLAGDNEQFF

d_call: -
j_call: TRBJ2-1
clone_size: once
v_call: TRBV18
cdr3_nt: TGTGCCAGCTCACCGTCGTCCCGAGCCAATGAGCAGTTCTTC
cdr3_aa: CASSPSSRANEQFF

d_call: -
j_call: TRBJ2-7
clone_size: -
v_call: TRBV19
cdr3_nt: TGTGCCAGTAGTATAACGGGGAACCCCTACGAGCAGTACTTC
cdr3_aa: CASSITGNPYEQYF

d_call: TRBD1
j_call: TRBJ1-2
clone_size: -
v_call: TRBV9
cdr3_nt: TGTGCCAGCAGCGTTTCTGGACAGGGCAGCTATGGCTACACCTTC
cdr3_aa: CASSVSGQGSYGYTF

d_call: -
j_call: TRBJ1-1
clone_size: -
v_call: TRBV6-4
cdr3_nt: TGTGCCAGCATTTGTTGGGGGCGGAGGAACACTGAAGCTTTCTTT
cdr3_aa: CASICWGRRNTEAFF

d_call: TRBD2
j_call: TRBJ2-1
clone_size: -
v_call: TRBV12-5
cdr3_nt: TGTGCTAGTGGTTTGGTATTGTCTAGCGGGGGGTTATACAATGAGCAGTTCTTC
cdr3_aa: CASGLVLSSGGLYNEQFF

d_call: TRBD1
j_call: TRBJ2-3
clone_size: -
v_call: TRBV5-1
cdr3_nt: TGCGCCAGCAGCTTGGAGGGGACAGGGGTCATGGATACGCAGTATTTT
cdr3_aa: CASSLEGTGVMDTQYF

d_call: TRBD1
j_call: TRBJ1-4
clone_size: -
v_call: TRBV28
cdr3_nt: TGTGCCAGCAGGCCCGGGACAGGGTCTCCAACTAATGAAAAACTGTTTTTT
cdr3_aa: CASRPGTGSPTNEKLFF

d_call: -
j_call: TRBJ2-3
clone_size: -
v_call: TRBV7-2
cdr3_nt: TGTGCCAGCAGCTTAGCGTCACCCCCCGCACCAGATACGCAGTATTTT
cdr3_aa: CASSLASPPAPDTQYF

d_call: TRBD1
j_call: TRBJ2-4
clone_size: -
v_call: TRBV4-1
cdr3_nt: TGCGCCAGCAGGGACAGGAAAAACATTCAGTACTTC
cdr3_aa: CASRDRKNIQYF

d_call: -
j_call: TRBJ1-1
clone_size: once
v_call: TRBV27
cdr3_nt: TGTGCCAGCAGTTTAATCGGCCCCCTGGGCAGGGCGAACACTGAAGCTTTCTTT
cdr3_aa: CASSLIGPLGRANTEAFF

d_call: TRBD1
j_call: TRBJ2-5
clone_size: -
v_call: TRBV2
cdr3_nt: TGTGCCAGCAGCAAGGGACAGCTCCAAGAGACCCAGTACTTC
cdr3_aa: CASSKGQLQETQYF

d_call: TRBD1
j_call: TRBJ1-4
clone_size: -
v_call: TRBV4-3
cdr3_nt: TGCGCCAGCAGCCATAACTGGGGGACAGGGGTTAATGAAAAACTGTTTTTT
cdr3_aa: CASSHNWGTGVNEKLFF

d_call: -
j_call: TRBJ1-6
clone_size: -
v_call: TRBV6-1
cdr3_nt: TGTGCCAGCAGTGAAATGGCTCTCCACTTT
cdr3_aa: CASSEMALHF

d_call: TRBD2
j_call: TRBJ2-1
clone_size: -
v_call: TRBV10-3
cdr3_nt: TGTGCCATCAGTAAGAGCGGGGGGGCCATCCATGAGCAGTTCTTC
cdr3_aa: CAISKSGGAIHEQFF

d_call: -
j_call: TRBJ2-5
clone_size: -
v_call: TRBV4-1
cdr3_nt: TGCGCCAGCAGCCAGGGGCAGGCATACGGCCAAGAGACCCAGTACTTC
cdr3_aa: CASSQGQAYGQETQYF

d_call: -
j_call: TRBJ1-4
clone_size: -
v_call: TRBV29-1
cdr3_nt: TGCAGCGTTGAGCTGGGGGCAACTAATGAAAAACTGTTTTTT
cdr3_aa: CSVELGATNEKLFF

d_call: TRBD1
j_call: TRBJ1-3
clone_size: once
v_call: TRBV4-2
cdr3_nt: TGTGCCAGCAGCCAAGACCGGGACAGGGGGATTCTTTCTGGAAACACCATATATTTT
cdr3_aa: CASSQDRDRGILSGNTIYF

d_call: -
j_call: TRBJ1-1
clone_size: few
v_call: TRBV14
cdr3_nt: TGTGCCAGCAGCCATGGGATGACGAAAGAAGCTTTCTTT
cdr3_aa: CASSHGMTKEAFF

d_call: TRBD1
j_call: TRBJ1-2
clone_size: -
v_call: TRBV6-5
cdr3_nt: TGTGCCAGCAGTTACTCGAAGGGGGCCTATGGCTACACCTTC
cdr3_aa: CASSYSKGAYGYTF

d_call: TRBD1
j_call: TRBJ1-5
clone_size: few
v_call: TRBV4-1
cdr3_nt: TGCGCCAGCAGCGAAGGGGGACAGGGAACCTATAGCAATCAGCCCCAGCATTTT
cdr3_aa: CASSEGGQGTYSNQPQHF

d_call: -
j_call: TRBJ1-2
clone_size: -
v_call: TRBV11-1
cdr3_nt: TGTGCCAGCAGCCCGCGGAGGAGTGGGGTAACATATGGCTACACCTTC
cdr3_aa: CASSPRRSGVTYGYTF

d_call: -
j_call: TRBJ1-2
clone_size: -
v_call: TRBV4-3
cdr3_nt: TGCGCCAGCAGCCAAGATCTGGGGGAGGTGCGGGGCTACACCTTC
cdr3_aa: CASSQDLGEVRGYTF

d_call: -
j_call: TRBJ2-4
clone_size: -
v_call: TRBV18
cdr3_nt: TGTGCCAGCTCACCCCATGGATCATTTCCTTTGGGCAAAAACATTCAGTACTTC
cdr3_aa: CASSPHGSFPLGKNIQYF

d_call: TRBD2
j_call: TRBJ2-7
clone_size: -
v_call: TRBV5-6
cdr3_nt: TGTGCCAGCAGCTTGGGACTAGCGGGGCCCTACGAGCAGTACTTC
cdr3_aa: CASSLGLAGPYEQYF

d_call: -
j_call: TRBJ2-1
clone_size: once
v_call: TRBV12-2
cdr3_nt: TGTGCAAGTCGCTTAAGCGGGTGGCAGCGGGGGGAAAACTCGAACCCTTACAATGAGCAGTTCTTC
cdr3_aa: CASRLSGWQRGENSNPYNEQFF

d_call: -
j_call: TRBJ1-6
clone_size: -
v_call: TRBV5-4
cdr3_nt: TGTGCCAGCAGCTTGGGGGGGGCAGTTAATTCACCCCTCCACTTT
cdr3_aa: CASSLGGAVNSPLHF

d_call: -
j_call: TRBJ1-2
clone_size: -
v_call: TRBV11-2
cdr3_nt: TGTGCCAGCAGCTTAGGGCGGGACAACTATGGCTACACCTTC
cdr3_aa: CASSLGRDNYGYTF

d_call: -
j_call: TRBJ1-3
clone_size: -
v_call: TRBV21-1
cdr3_nt: TGTGCCAGCAGCAAAGGACGGGACTCCTGGGGTGGAAACACCATATATTTT
cdr3_aa: CASSKGRDSWGGNTIYF

d_call: TRBD1
j_call: TRBJ2-7
clone_size: -
v_call: TRBV27
cdr3_nt: TGTGCCAGCAGTTTATCGACGAGGGGGCGACCCTACGAGCAGTACTTC
cdr3_aa: CASSLSTRGRPYEQYF

d_call: -
j_call: TRBJ1-1
clone_size: -
v_call: TRBV19
cdr3_nt: TGTGCCAGTAGTGGCCAGGGAAGCTTGAACACTGAAGCTTTCTTT
cdr3_aa: CASSGQGSLNTEAFF

d_call: -
j_call: TRBJ2-2
clone_size: -
v_call: TRBV18
cdr3_nt: TGTGCCAGCTCACCTCTCCTACTCAGGGGGGACACCGGGGAGCTGTTTTTT
cdr3_aa: CASSPLLLRGDTGELFF

d_call: -
j_call: TRBJ1-2
clone_size: -
v_call: TRBV23-1
cdr3_nt: TGCGCCAGCACATGGGGCTACACCTTC
cdr3_aa: CASTWGYTF

d_call: TRBD1
j_call: TRBJ1-5
clone_size: -
v_call: TRBV12-5
cdr3_nt: TGTGCTAGTGGCCATTCCGGGACAGATAGCAATCAGCCCCAGCATTTT
cdr3_aa: CASGHSGTDSNQPQHF

d_call: -
j_call: TRBJ1-1
clone_size: -
v_call: TRBV11-2
cdr3_nt: TGTGCCAGCAGCTTTAAGGGGACGAACACTGAAGCTTTCTTT
cdr3_aa: CASSFKGTNTEAFF

d_call: TRBD1
j_call: TRBJ2-7
clone_size: few
v_call: TRBV19
cdr3_nt: TGTGCCAGTAGTTGCTCCTACAGGGGGAGCTCCTACGAGCAGTACTTC
cdr3_aa: CASSCSYRGSSYEQYF

d_call: -
j_call: TRBJ2-4
clone_size: -
v_call: TRBV7-2
cdr3_nt: TGTGCCAGCCGCACTGCGTTGAGTTTATTAGCCAAAAACATTCAGTACTTC
cdr3_aa: CASRTALSLLAKNIQYF

d_call: -
j_call: TRBJ1-4
clone_size: -
v_call: TRBV6-5
cdr3_nt: TGTGCCAGCAGTTCCCGGGGCAGGGAGTTTGAAAAACTGTTTTTT
cdr3_aa: CASSSRGREFEKLFF

d_call: -
j_call: TRBJ1-1
clone_size: -
v_call: TRBV5-4
cdr3_nt: TGTGCCAGCAGCTTGGGGCAGGGTGTGAACACTGAAGCTTTCTTT
cdr3_aa: CASSLGQGVNTEAFF

d_call: -
j_call: TRBJ2-4
clone_size: -
v_call: TRBV7-9
cdr3_nt: TGTGCCAGCAGCTACCTACCTGGAGCCAAAAACATTCAGTACTTC
cdr3_aa: CASSYLPGAKNIQYF

d_call: -
j_call: TRBJ1-1
clone_size: once
v_call: TRBV6-5
cdr3_nt: TGTGCCAGCAGTTACGATAAGGGGGGGGAGGAAGCTTTCTTT
cdr3_aa: CASSYDKGGEEAFF

d_call: TRBD2
j_call: TRBJ2-3
clone_size: -
v_call: TRBV4-2
cdr3_nt: TGTGCCAGCAGCCGGCGTGGGGCGGGACTACACACAGATACGCAGTATTTT
cdr3_aa: CASSRRGAGLHTDTQYF

d_call: -
j_call: TRBJ1-1
clone_size: -
v_call: TRBV5-1
cdr3_nt: TGCGCCAGCAGCTTGGCCGCGTATATGAACACTGAAGCTTTCTTT
cdr3_aa: CASSLAAYMNTEAFF

d_call: TRBD1
j_call: TRBJ1-3
clone_size: once
v_call: TRBV7-9
cdr3_nt: TGTGCCAGCAGCTCAGGGGGGTTCTCTGGAAACACCATATATTTT
cdr3_aa: CASSSGGFSGNTIYF

d_call: -
j_call: TRBJ1-1
clone_size: once
v_call: TRBV5-4
cdr3_nt: TGTGCCAGCAGCCTAACAGGGAGGGGAATGAACACTGAAGCTTTCTTT
cdr3_aa: CASSLTGRGMNTEAFF

d_call: TRBD1
j_call: TRBJ2-5
clone_size: -
v_call: TRBV27
cdr3_nt: TGTGCCAGCAGTTTAAAAAGGGACAGTACACAAGAGACCCAGTACTTC
cdr3_aa: CASSLKRDSTQETQYF

d_call: -
j_call: TRBJ1-6
clone_size: -
v_call: TRBV13
cdr3_nt: TGTGCCAGCAGCAGAGGAGGTTCACCCCTCCACTTT
cdr3_aa: CASSRGGSPLHF

d_call: -
j_call: TRBJ1-3
clone_size: -
v_call: TRBV7-2
cdr3_nt: TGTGCCAGCAGCTTGGGTGGCCTGCTTGGAAACACCATATATTTT
cdr3_aa: CASSLGGLLGNTIYF

d_call: TRBD2
j_call: TRBJ2-2
clone_size: -
v_call: TRBV4-2
cdr3_nt: TGTGCCAGCAGCCTACTCCGGCGGGGGGGCCGGGAGCTGTTTTTT
cdr3_aa: CASSLLRRGGRELFF

d_call: -
j_call: TRBJ2-7
clone_size: once
v_call: TRBV27
cdr3_nt: TGTGCCAGCAGTTCCTGGCCGGGCTCCTACGAGCAGTACTTC
cdr3_aa: CASSSWPGSYEQYF

d_call: -
j_call: TRBJ1-2
clone_size: -
v_call: TRBV29-1
cdr3_nt: TGCAGCGTTGAAGATGTTGGGGATGGCTACACCTTC
cdr3_aa: CSVEDVGDGYTF

d_call: -
j_call: TRBJ1-1
clone_size: -
v_call: TRBV4-1
cdr3_nt: TGCGCCAGCAGCCAAGGAAGGACCAAAAACACTGAAGCTTTCTTT
cdr3_aa: CASSQGRTKNTEAFF

d_call: TRBD2
j_call: TRBJ2-3
clone_size: -
v_call: TRBV27
cdr3_nt: TGTGCCAGCAGTTTATCCAGATACGGCGGGGGGTCCACAGATACGCAGTATTTT
cdr3_aa: CASSLSRYGGGSTDTQYF

d_call: TRBD1
j_call: TRBJ1-1
clone_size: -
v_call: TRBV19
cdr3_nt: TGTGCCAGTAGGGGGACAGGAAACACTGAAGCTTTCTTT
cdr3_aa: CASRGTGNTEAFF

d_call: -
j_call: TRBJ2-3
clone_size: few
v_call: TRBV19
cdr3_nt: TGTGCCAGTAGTTACGGACTGGCAGATACGCAGTATTTT
cdr3_aa: CASSYGLADTQYF

d_call: -
j_call: TRBJ1-4
clone_size: -
v_call: TRBV5-1
cdr3_nt: TGCGCCAGCAGCCTCCGGGTGGGGGGGAATGAAAAACTGTTTTTT
cdr3_aa: CASSLRVGGNEKLFF

d_call: -
j_call: TRBJ2-4
clone_size: -
v_call: TRBV4-2
cdr3_nt: TGTGCCAGCAGCCAGCCGGGACTAGCCAAAAACATTCAGTACTTC
cdr3_aa: CASSQPGLAKNIQYF

d_call: -
j_call: TRBJ1-2
clone_size: -
v_call: TRBV7-9
cdr3_nt: TGTGCCAGCAGCTTAGAGGAACTTACTAACTATGGCTACACCTTC
cdr3_aa: CASSLEELTNYGYTF